This T cell receptor beta chain appears in the sequencing data of a study of metastatic and nonmetastatic thyroid tumors. Overall study context: Samples came from malignant and benign thyroid patients, and repertoires were compared across blood and tumor or nodule tissue.

Whole-study findings and limits: Significantly higher TCR beta diversity was reportedly seen in malignant thyroid tumors than benign nodules, in blood and tumor.

This clone is categorized as medium-sized. The target antigen is unknown. MiXCR reprocessed the PCR reads for TCRdb. The sample includes just under 60,000 clones, 16% of them seen just once. Before thyroid surgery, none of the patients had received any treatment. The CDR3 contains 16 residues. V trimming: 3 bases; J trimming: 4 bases; junction bases outside the gene matches: 14. Per the germline V gene, CDR1 is DFQATT and CDR2 is SNEGSKA (reference sequence). The clonotype comes from a male donor with papillary thyroid cancer or a benign thyroid nodule (not recorded which). Some clones in this sample may be carry-over from other donors' samples. V is TRBV20-1 and J is TRBJ1-1; 7 bases agree with TRBD1. Input material: blood. The CDR3 nucleotides read TGCAGTGCTAGGACAGGGATCGGGGTACGTGGCACTGAAGCTTTCTTT. Protein: CSARTGIGVRGTEAFF.